One sample yielded the 15 T cell receptor beta chains listed below, sequenced in a study of blood T cell repertoires in COVID-19. TCRdb keeps only in-frame clones here, not all; method: immunoSEQ multiplex PCR. The sample has approximately 130,000 clones; about 88% are singletons. The source material was PBMCs or T cells enriched from blood (not recorded which). These receptors were obtained from a woman aged 45-65 years who had recovered from COVID-19.

This chain uses TRBV7-2 with TRBJ2-2; the match to TRBD2 covers 9 bases. Germline V CDR1 and CDR2: SGHTA, FQGNSA. The CDR3 extends over 18 amino acids. The V and J ends lost 2 bases and 5 bases, in that order; junction bases with no gene match: 12. The CDR3 reads CASSLLEKRGARTGELFF. The DNA for the CDR3 is TGTGCCAGCAGCTTATTGGAAAAGCGGGGGGCCAGAACCGGGGAGCTGTTTTTT.

This chain uses TRBV5-8 with TRBJ2-1, with 9 nucleotides matching TRBD1. V was clipped by 0 bases and J by 7 bases; unmatched bases: 5. CDR1 and CDR2 from the germline V gene are SGHTS and YDEGEE. The CDR3 has 15 residues. CDR3 residues: CASSLAGQGSNEQFF. DNA of the CDR3: TGTGCCAGCAGCTTGGCGGGACAGGGCTCAAATGAGCAGTTCTTC.

V usage is TRBV9 and J usage is TRBJ1-5; D unclear. Germline values: CDR1 SGDLS, CDR2 YYNGEE. Trimming shortened V by 4 bases and J by 4 bases, and 15 bases separated the two germline ends. The CDR3 length is 15 residues. CDR3 coding DNA: TGTGCCAGCAGCCCCCGTGGTCTGGAGAATCAGCCCCAGCATTTT. Translated: CASSPRGLENQPQHF.

The rearrangement joins TRBV7-8 to TRBJ2-7; D gene unclear. CDR3 length: 15 amino acids. The V gene's germline CDR1 is SGHVS and CDR2 FQNEAQ. The V gene lost 2 bases and the J gene lost 4 bases, with 15 bases spanning the gap. This CDR3 reads CASSLSYSPDYEQYF. The CDR3 bases are TGTGCCAGCAGCTTAAGCTACAGTCCCGATTACGAGCAGTACTTC.

The J gene is TRBJ1-1, the V gene TRBV5-1; the D is unclear. Germline V gene sequence: CDR1 SGHRS, CDR2 YFSETQ. The CDR3 covers 15 residues. Trimming shortened V by 4 bases and J by 0 bases, and 13 bases separated the two germline ends. The CDR3 DNA reads as TGCGCCAGCAGCCCGGAGGGTCGGATGAACACTGAAGCTTTCTTT. It is translated as CASSPEGRMNTEAFF.

V and J are TRBV19 and TRBJ2-1; TRBD1 matches at 8 bases. The V gene's germline CDR1 is LNHDA and CDR2 SQIVND (reference sequence). This CDR3 is built from 17 residues. V was clipped by 0 bases and J by 0 bases; unmatched bases: 4. This chain's CDR3 is CASSIDSGGGSYNEQFF. The CDR3 DNA is TGTGCCAGTAGTATAGACTCAGGGGGCGGCTCCTACAATGAGCAGTTCTTC.

This chain connects TRBV19 to TRBJ2-3; 10 nucleotides match TRBD1. CDR1 LNHDA and CDR2 SQIVND come from the germline V gene (reference sequence). The V segment lost 5 bases and the J segment 5 bases; nucleotides outside the gene matches: 4. This CDR3 is built from 14 residues. The chain's CDR3 is CASSDRGLGDTQYF. In nucleotides, the CDR3 is TGTGCCAGTAGTGACAGGGGGCTTGGAGATACGCAGTATTTT.

The count of this clone is one. V usage is TRBV2 and J usage is TRBJ2-6; 8 bases fit TRBD1. Losses at the gene ends were 8 bases for V and 2 bases for J; bases not matched to a gene: 11. Per the germline V gene, CDR1 is SNHLY and CDR2 is FYNNEI. CDR3 length equals 17 residues. CDR3 protein: CASVRTGWSTGANVLTF. CDR3 DNA: TGTGCCAGCGTGCGGACAGGGTGGAGCACTGGGGCCAACGTCCTGACTTTC. The whole variable domain, remainder taken from reference TRBV2 and TRBJ2-6, is EPEVTQTPSHQVTQMGQEVILRCVPISNHLYFYWYRQILGQKVEFLVSFYNNEISEKSEIFDDQFSVERPDGSNFTLKIRSTKLEDSAMYFCASVRTGWSTGANVLTFGAGSRLTVL.

The table lists this clone with a count of one. The chain employs TRBV2 and TRBJ2-5, with 12 bases identical to TRBD2. This CDR3 is 16 amino acids long. The germline V gene encodes CDR1 SNHLY and CDR2 FYNNEI. The V and J ends lost 6 bases and 4 bases, in that order; junction bases with no gene match: 9. In DNA form, the CDR3 reads TGTGCCAGCAGCTCCCTAGCGGGGGGGCGAAGAGAGACCCAGTACTTC. Translating it yields CASSSLAGGRRETQYF.

Only one count was recorded for this clone. This chain joins TRBV27 and TRBJ2-1, with TRBD1 identical over 10 bases. Germline-derived CDR1 and CDR2 are MNHEY and SMNVEV (reference sequence). The trim removed 6 bases at V and 9 bases at J, leaving 8 bases unmatched. The length of the CDR3 is 14 residues. For the CDR3, the DNA is TGTGCCAGCAGGTCGACAGGGGGCGGACGTGAGCAGTTCTTC. Protein product: CASRSTGGGREQFF.

This rearrangement joins TRBV9 to TRBJ2-7, with 8 bases aligning to TRBD1. J lost 2 bases, V lost 2 bases, and 9 bases had no gene match. Germline CDR1 is SGDLS and CDR2 is YYNGEE. This CDR3 region has 16 residues. CDR3 protein: CASSVTGTGRAYEQYF. As DNA, the CDR3 is TGTGCCAGCAGCGTTACCGGGACAGGAAGGGCCTACGAGCAGTACTTC.

The CDR3 DNA reads as TGTGCCAGTAGGGGACAGGGGTTCACTGAAGCTTTCTTT. Encoded protein: CASRGQGFTEAFF. The chain has TRBV19 and TRBJ1-1, with 10 bases fitting TRBD1. Trimming cost V 6 bases and J 4 bases; bases outside gene matches: 2. This CDR3 spans 13 amino acids. The germline V gene encodes CDR1 LNHDA and CDR2 SQIVND (reference sequence).

The chain couples TRBV6-2 or TRBV6-3 to TRBJ2-5; 10 bases are shared with TRBD1. Unmatched junction bases numbered 6, after V lost 4 bases and J lost 4 bases. Germline lookup yields CDR1 MNHEY and CDR2 SVGEGT. This CDR3 has 15 amino acids. The CDR3 sequence is CASSSPGQGTETQYF. The CDR3 bases are TGTGCCAGCAGTTCGCCGGGACAGGGGACAGAGACCCAGTACTTC.

V usage is TRBV10-2 and J usage is TRBJ2-1, with D possibly matching TRBD2 (6 bases). This CDR3 comprises 18 residues. CDR1 is WSHSY, CDR2 SAAADI, per germline. V was clipped by 0 bases and J by 0 bases, with 15 bases between them. CDR3 in DNA: TGCGCCAGCAGTGAGTCTAAGTGGGAGGAAAACTCCTACAATGAGCAGTTCTTC. It codes for CASSESKWEENSYNEQFF.

The chain carries TRBV9 and TRBJ2-3; 7 bases map to TRBD2. The germline CDR1 and CDR2 sequences are SGDLS and YYNGEE. Unmatched junction bases numbered 4, after V lost 0 bases and J lost 0 bases. The CDR3 loop spans 16 amino acids. This CDR3 is CASSVGVSGSTDTQYF. The CDR3 DNA sequence: TGTGCCAGCAGCGTAGGCGTTAGCGGGAGCACAGATACGCAGTATTTT. The full variable domain, completed using reference TRBV9 and TRBJ2-3, is DSGVTQTPKHLITATGQRVTLRCSPRSGDLSVYWYQQSLDQGLQFLIQYYNGEERAKGNILERFSAQQFPDLHSELNLSSLELGDSALYFCASSVGVSGSTDTQYFGPGTRLTVL.